These 5 T cell receptor beta chains were all obtained from the same sample, sequenced in a study of T cell responses to AZD1222 COVID-19 vaccine. Assay: immunoSEQ multiplex PCR; the TCRdb copy retains only in-frame clones and omits some. The top ten clones hold under 2% of a sample with under 150,000 clones, about 91% of them seen once. Sequencing used peripheral blood, obtained 28 days after the second AZD1222 dose. All receptors derive from an adult who received the AZD1222 COVID-19 vaccine.

V is TRBV7-9 and J is TRBJ1-6; 10 nucleotides match TRBD1. With 5 bases clipped from V and 1 base from J, the junction kept 11 bases outside the gene matches. Per the germline V gene, CDR1 is SEHNR and CDR2 is FQNEAQ (reference sequence). The CDR3 is made up of 19 amino acids. The chain's CDR3 is CASSKYPWTGGSYNSPLHF. For the CDR3, the DNA is TGTGCCAGCAGCAAATACCCATGGACAGGGGGTTCCTATAATTCACCCCTCCACTTT. Looking up the rest from reference TRBV7-9 and TRBJ1-6 gives the full variable domain: DTGVSQNPRHKITKRGQNVTFRCDPISEHNRLYWYRQTLGQGPEFLTYFQNEAQLEKSRLLSDRFSAERPKGSFSTLEIQRTEQGDSAMYLCASSKYPWTGGSYNSPLHFGNGTRLTVT.

The genes are TRBV11-1 and TRBJ1-1; weak D call: TRBD1 (6 bases). CDR1 and CDR2 (germline): SGHAT, FQDESV (reference sequence). Trimming took 3 bases from V and 5 from J, leaving 19 bases between them. The length of the CDR3 is 16 residues. CDR3 sequence reads: CASSLGGPFDDTEAFF. The CDR3, as DNA: TGTGCCAGCAGCTTGGGGGGGCCCTTTGATGATACTGAAGCTTTCTTT. The complete variable domain, with remaining parts taken from reference TRBV11-1 and TRBJ1-1, reads EAEVAQSPRYKITEKSQAVAFWCDPISGHATLYWYRQILGQGPELLVQFQDESVVDDSQLPKDRFSAERLKGVDSTLKIQPAELGDSAMYLCASSLGGPFDDTEAFFGQGTRLTVV.

This CDR3 reads CASGHGLNTEAFF. As DNA, the CDR3 is TGTGCTAGTGGACACGGGCTGAACACTGAAGCTTTCTTT. The gene calls are TRBV12-5 and TRBJ1-1; D gene ambiguous. Between the trimmed V and J ends, which lost 6 bases and 0 bases, there was a span of 8 bases. Germline-derived CDR1 and CDR2 are LGHNT and FRNRAP. This CDR3 contains 13 residues.

Here the CDR3 reads CASSELGLDYEQYV. DNA of the CDR3: TGTGCCAGCAGTGAACTTGGACTAGACTACGAGCAGTACGTC. The chain combines TRBV6-1 with TRBJ2-7; 7 bases are shared with TRBD2. The CDR3 has 14 amino acids. Germline CDR1 reads MNHNS; CDR2 reads SASEGT. V was pared by 2 bases and J by 3 bases, with 4 bases of the junction left unmatched.

The chain carries TRBV9 and TRBJ2-1; 10 bases match TRBD2. Losses at the gene ends were 4 bases for V and 2 bases for J; bases not matched to a gene: 3. The CDR3 spans 15 residues. CDR1 SGDLS and CDR2 YYNGEE come from the germline V gene. The DNA for the CDR3 is TGTGCCAGCAGCATAACTAGCGGGACCTACAATGAGCAGTTCTTC. The encoded protein is CASSITSGTYNEQFF.